This TCR beta chain derives from a study of T cells in Graves' hyperthyroidism and ophthalmopathy. V lost 7 bases, J lost 0 bases, and 12 bases lay in between. The CDR3 contains 13 residues. Germline V gene data show CDR1 as SQVTM and CDR2 as ANQGSEA. Researchers amplified the TCR beta CDR3 regions from RNA transcripts. A first-round RT-PCR of the TCR CDR3 used the HTBI primer set. TCRdb reprocessed the multiplex PCR reads with MiXCR, giving one entry per CDR3 protein. The sample lists more than 350,000 distinct CDR3 sequences; nearly 15% were seen once. Ophthalmopathy cases met thresholds of Clinical Activity Score at least 3, NOSPECS grade at least 4 and duration under 3 months. Fresh peripheral blood, 10 ml, yielded the PBMCs. This clonotype came up a few times.

Input material: blood. The source is a woman between 55 and 75 years old with Graves' ophthalmopathy. The chain carries TRBV29-1 and TRBJ1-1; D might be TRBD1 (6 bases). The CDR3 DNA reads as TGCAGCGGGAAGGACAGCATGAACACTGAAGCTTTCTTT. Translating it yields CSGKDSMNTEAFF. Complete variable domain (other parts from reference TRBV29-1 and TRBJ1-1): SAVISQKPSRDICQRGTSLTIQCQVDSQVTMMFWYRQQPGQSLTLIATANQGSEATYESGFVIDKFPISRPNLTFSTLTVSNMSPEDSSIYLCSGKDSMNTEAFFGQGTRLTVV.